This T cell receptor beta chain was captured in a study of blood T cell repertoires in COVID-19. Study information: Samples came from the United States, Italy and Spain, spanning acute and convalescent COVID-19. Sources were T cells, B-cell-depleted T cells, or PBMCs; the material itself was cDNA or gDNA.

As processed by the authors: Using reference gene primer amplification, nucleated cell counts were estimated. Here immunoSEQ multiplex PCR was the method, and the copy in TCRdb shows in-frame clones only, minus some. For V, J and clone size, that table is used; D and trimming come from the DNA. This table holds tens of thousands of clones, around 78% found once. This clonotype was obtained from a human donor in a cohort sampled during active COVID-19. Sequenced input: peripheral blood.

CDR3: CASSFRDSYNTGELFF. DNA of the CDR3: TGCGCCAGCAGCTTTCGGGACAGTTACAACACCGGGGAGCTGTTTTTT. The rearrangement links TRBV5-1 to TRBJ2-2; TRBD1 agrees at 7 bases. CDR1 is SGHRS, CDR2 YFSETQ, per germline. This CDR3 has 16 residues. V trimming: 2 bases; J trimming: 2 bases; junction bases outside the gene matches: 6.